Below, 7 T cell receptor beta chains from the same sample are listed, as sequenced in a study of radiotherapy plus CTLA-4 blockade in lung cancer. Method: immunoSEQ multiplex PCR; TCRdb's copy keeps in-frame clones and lacks some. The sample records tens of thousands of clones, 78% being singletons. Sample: peripheral blood, taken from a patient treated with radiotherapy plus ipilimumab. All receptors derive from a human donor with non-small cell lung cancer who had a partial response to radiotherapy plus ipilimumab. Some clones in this sample may be carry-over from other donors' samples.

The J gene is TRBJ1-1, the V gene TRBV18, with 10 bases aligning to TRBD1. CDR3 length: 14 residues. Looked up from germline, CDR1 is KGHSH and CDR2 is LQKENI. V gave up 4 bases and J gave up 4 bases; unmatched junction bases: 3. The CDR3 sequence: CASSLGQGGTEAFF. DNA for the CDR3: TGTGCCAGCTCACTTGGACAGGGGGGCACTGAAGCTTTCTTT.

The rearrangement uses TRBV5-4 and TRBJ2-7; D remains ambiguous. The CDR3 sequence is 14 residues long. Between the trimmed V and J ends, which lost 0 bases and 0 bases, there was a span of 7 bases. CDR1 and CDR2 (germline): SGHNT, YYREEE (reference sequence). Here the CDR3 reads CASSLDESSYEQYF. The CDR3 DNA reads as TGTGCCAGCAGCTTGGACGAGAGCTCCTACGAGCAGTACTTC.

The rearrangement uses TRBV10-3 and TRBJ1-2; no definite D call. Trimming shortened V by 2 bases and J by 1 base, and 5 bases separated the two germline ends. The CDR3 is made up of 13 amino acids. Per germline, CDR1 ENHRY and CDR2 SYGVKD. The chain's CDR3 is CAISEGRNYGYTF. CDR3 DNA sequence: TGTGCCATCAGTGAGGGGCGTAACTATGGCTACACCTTC.

This clone was detected only a few times. The rearrangement uses TRBV18 and TRBJ2-7; TRBD1 matches at 7 bases. Per germline, CDR1 KGHSH and CDR2 LQKENI. The CDR3 has 14 residues. With V trimmed by 3 bases and J by 0 bases, 2 bases remained unmatched. CDR3 residues: CASSPGQSSYEQYF. DNA for the CDR3: TGTGCCAGCTCACCGGGACAGAGCTCCTACGAGCAGTACTTC.

The chain is built from TRBV23-1 and TRBJ2-7; D perhaps matches TRBD2 (6 bases). TRBV23-1 is noted as an ORF with a role that remains uncertain. The CDR3 contains 16 residues. Between the trimmed V and J ends, which lost 0 bases and 2 bases, there was a span of 14 bases. CDR3 sequence: CASSQSWREVAYEQYF. For the CDR3, the DNA is TGCGCCAGCAGTCAATCTTGGCGGGAAGTAGCCTACGAGCAGTACTTC.

The chain recombines TRBV11-1 with TRBJ2-2; 12 nucleotides agree with TRBD2. Germline values: CDR1 SGHAT, CDR2 FQDESV (reference sequence). The trim removed 5 bases at V and 4 bases at J, leaving 11 bases unmatched. This CDR3 contains 18 residues. This chain's CDR3 is CASSPLAGGPIGTGELFF. The CDR3 DNA sequence: TGTGCCAGCAGCCCGCTAGCGGGAGGGCCAATTGGCACCGGGGAGCTGTTTTTT.

This clone has a handful of counts. The chain is built from TRBV27 and TRBJ2-1; TRBD1 matches 7 bases. Germline V gene data show CDR1 as MNHEY and CDR2 as SMNVEV (reference sequence). The ends lost 6 bases at V and 4 bases at J; junction bases unmatched: 12. The CDR3 loop spans 16 amino acids. The CDR3 region is CASSPTGDSWYNEQFF. As DNA, the CDR3 is TGTGCCAGCAGCCCCACCGGGGACAGTTGGTACAATGAGCAGTTCTTC.